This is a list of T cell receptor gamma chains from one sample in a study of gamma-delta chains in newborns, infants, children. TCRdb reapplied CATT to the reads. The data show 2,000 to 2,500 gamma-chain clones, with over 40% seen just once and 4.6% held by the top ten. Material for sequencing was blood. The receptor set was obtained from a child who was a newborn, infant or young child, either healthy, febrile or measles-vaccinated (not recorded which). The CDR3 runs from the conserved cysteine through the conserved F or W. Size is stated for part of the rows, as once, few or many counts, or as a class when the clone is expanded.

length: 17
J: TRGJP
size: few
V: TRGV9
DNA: TGTGCCTTGTGGGAGGCCCCCCAAGAGTTGGGCAAAAAAATCAAGGTATTT
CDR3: CALWEAPQELGKKIKVF

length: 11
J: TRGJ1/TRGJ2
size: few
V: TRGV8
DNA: TGTGCCACCTGGGATAATTATAAGAAACTCTTT
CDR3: CATWDNYKKLF

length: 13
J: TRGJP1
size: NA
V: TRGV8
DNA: TGTGCCACCTGGGATAATACTGGTTGGTTCAAGATATTT
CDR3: CATWDNTGWFKIF

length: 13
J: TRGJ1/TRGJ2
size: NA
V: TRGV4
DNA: TGTGCCACCTGGGATGGGCCATATTATAAGAAACTCTTT
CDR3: CATWDGPYYKKLF

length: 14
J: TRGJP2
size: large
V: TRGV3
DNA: TGTGCCACCTGGGACAGGCGTAGTGATTGGATCAAGACGTTT
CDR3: CATWDRRSDWIKTF

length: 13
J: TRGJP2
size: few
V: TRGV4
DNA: TGTGCCACCTGGCCCGTAGGTGATTGGACCAAGACGTTT
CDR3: CATWPVGDWTKTF

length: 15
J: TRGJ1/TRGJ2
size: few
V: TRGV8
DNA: TGTGCCACCTGGGATCCTAACCCGAATTATTATAAGAAACTCTTT
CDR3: CATWDPNPNYYKKLF

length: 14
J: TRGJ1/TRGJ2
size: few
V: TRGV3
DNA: TGTGCCACCTGGGACAGTGCTAATTATTATAAGAAACTCTTT
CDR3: CATWDSANYYKKLF

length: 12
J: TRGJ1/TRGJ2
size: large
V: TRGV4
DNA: TGTGCCACCTGGGTGCCTTATTATAAGAAACTCTTT
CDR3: CATWVPYYKKLF

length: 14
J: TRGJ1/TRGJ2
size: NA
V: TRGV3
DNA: TGTGCCACCTGGGACCCCGTTCTGGGGTATAAGAAACTCTTT
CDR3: CATWDPVLGYKKLF

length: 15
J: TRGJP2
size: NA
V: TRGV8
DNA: TGTGCCACCTGGGATAGAAGGAGTAGTGATTGGATCAAGACGTTT
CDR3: CATWDRRSSDWIKTF

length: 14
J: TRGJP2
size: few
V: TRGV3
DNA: TGTGCCACCTGGGCCACGGGGGTTGATTGGATCAAGACGTTT
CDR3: CATWATGVDWIKTF

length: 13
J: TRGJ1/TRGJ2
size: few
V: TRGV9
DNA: TGTGCCTTGTGGGAGGTTAATTATTATAAGAAACTCTTT
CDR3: CALWEVNYYKKLF

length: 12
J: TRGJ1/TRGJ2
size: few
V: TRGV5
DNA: TGTGCCACCTGGGACAAGAATTATAAGAAACTCTTT
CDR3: CATWDKNYKKLF

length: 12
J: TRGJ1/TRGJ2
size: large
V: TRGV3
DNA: TGTGCCACCTGGGTGAATTATTATAAGAAACTCTTT
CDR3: CATWVNYYKKLF

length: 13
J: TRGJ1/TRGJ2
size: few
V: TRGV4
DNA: TGTGCCACCTGGGATGTGAATTATTATAAGAAACTCTTT
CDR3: CATWDVNYYKKLF

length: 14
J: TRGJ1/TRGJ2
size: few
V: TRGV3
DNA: TGTGCCACCTGGGACAGGCCATCTTATTATAAGAAACTCTTT
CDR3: CATWDRPSYYKKLF

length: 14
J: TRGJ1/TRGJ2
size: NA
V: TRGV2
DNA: TGTGCCACCTGGGACGGGCCGAATTATTATAAGAAACTCTTT
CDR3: CATWDGPNYYKKLF

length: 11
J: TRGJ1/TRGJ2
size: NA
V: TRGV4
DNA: TGTGCCACCTGGGATGGCCTTAAGAAACTCTTT
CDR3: CATWDGLKKLF

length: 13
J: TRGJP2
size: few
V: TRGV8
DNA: TGTGCCACCTGGGGTCGTAGTGATTGGATCAAGACGTTT
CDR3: CATWGRSDWIKTF

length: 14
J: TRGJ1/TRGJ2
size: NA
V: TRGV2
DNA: TGTGCCACCTGGGACCCCCTGGGGTATTATAAGAAACTCTTT
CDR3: CATWDPLGYYKKLF

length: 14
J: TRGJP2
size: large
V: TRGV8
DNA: TGTGCCACCTGGGATAGGGGTGGTGATTGGATCAAGACGTTT
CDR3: CATWDRGGDWIKTF

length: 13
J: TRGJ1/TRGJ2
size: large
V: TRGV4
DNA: TGTGCCACCTGGCATATGGATTATTATAAGAAACTCTTT
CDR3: CATWHMDYYKKLF

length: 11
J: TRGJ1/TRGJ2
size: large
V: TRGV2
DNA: TGTGCCACCTGGGACGGGCGCAAGAAACTCTTT
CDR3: CATWDGRKKLF

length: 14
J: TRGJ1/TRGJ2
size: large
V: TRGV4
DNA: TGTGCCACCTGGGATGGGACGAATTATTATAAGAAACTCTTT
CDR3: CATWDGTNYYKKLF

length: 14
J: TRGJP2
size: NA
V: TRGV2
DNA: TGTGCCACCTCTGACGGCAGTAGTGATTGGATCAAGACGTTT
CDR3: CATSDGSSDWIKTF

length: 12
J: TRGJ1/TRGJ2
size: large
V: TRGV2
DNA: TGTGCCACCTGGGACGGGCTTAATAAGAAACTCTTT
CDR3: CATWDGLNKKLF

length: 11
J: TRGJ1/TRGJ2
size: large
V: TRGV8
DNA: TGTGCCACCTGGAATTATTATAAGAAACTCTTT
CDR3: CATWNYYKKLF

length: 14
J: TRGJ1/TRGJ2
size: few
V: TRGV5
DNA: TGTGCCACCTGGGACGAGACGAATTATTATAAGAAACTCTTT
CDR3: CATWDETNYYKKLF

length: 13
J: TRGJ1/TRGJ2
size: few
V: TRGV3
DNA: TGTGCCACCTGGGACAGGCTATGTTATAAGAAACTCTTT
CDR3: CATWDRLCYKKLF

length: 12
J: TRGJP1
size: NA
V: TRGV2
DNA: TGTGCCACCTGTATCACTGGTTGGTTCAAGATATTT
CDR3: CATCITGWFKIF

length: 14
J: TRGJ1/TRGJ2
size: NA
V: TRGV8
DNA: TGTGCCACCTGGGCAATCCCTTCGAATTATAAGAAACTCTTT
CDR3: CATWAIPSNYKKLF

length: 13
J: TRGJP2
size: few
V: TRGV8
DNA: TGTGCCACCTGGATAATTAGTGATTGGATCAAGACGTTT
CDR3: CATWIISDWIKTF

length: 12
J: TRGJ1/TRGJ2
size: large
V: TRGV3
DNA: TGTGCCACCTGGGACGGGAACGATAAGAAACTCTTT
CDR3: CATWDGNDKKLF

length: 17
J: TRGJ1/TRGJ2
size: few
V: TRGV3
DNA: TGTGCCACCTGGACCTATAAGCTATTTCTAAGGCATTATAAGAAACTCTTT
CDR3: CATWTYKLFLRHYKKLF

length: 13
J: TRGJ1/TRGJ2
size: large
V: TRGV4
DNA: TGTGCCACCTGGGATGGGCGTTATTATAAGAAACTCTTT
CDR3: CATWDGRYYKKLF

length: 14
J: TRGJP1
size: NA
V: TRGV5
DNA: TGTGCCACCTGGGACGCTACCAGGGGATGGTTCAATATATTT
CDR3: CATWDATRGWFNIF

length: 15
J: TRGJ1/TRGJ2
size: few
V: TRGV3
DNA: TGTGCCACCTGGGACAGAGAGACGAATTATTATAAGAAACTCTTT
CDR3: CATWDRETNYYKKLF

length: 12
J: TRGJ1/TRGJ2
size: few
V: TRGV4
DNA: TGTGCCACCTGGGATGGGGGATATAAGAAACTCTTT
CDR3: CATWDGGYKKLF

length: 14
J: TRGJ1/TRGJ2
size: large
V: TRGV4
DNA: TGTGCCACCTGGGATGGGCATTCCGGATATAAGAAACTCTTT
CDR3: CATWDGHSGYKKLF

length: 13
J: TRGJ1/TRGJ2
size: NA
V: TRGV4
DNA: TGTGCCACCTGGGATGGGCCTGGATATAAGAAACTCTTT
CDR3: CATWDGPGYKKLF

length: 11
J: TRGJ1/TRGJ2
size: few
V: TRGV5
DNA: TGTGCCACCTGGGAGCGTTATAAGAAACTCTTT
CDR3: CATWERYKKLF

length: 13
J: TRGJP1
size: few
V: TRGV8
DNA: TGTGCCACCTGGGATCCCACTGGTTGGTTCAAGATATTT
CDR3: CATWDPTGWFKIF

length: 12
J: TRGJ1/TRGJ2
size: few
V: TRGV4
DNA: TGTGCCACCTGGGATTGGTATTATAAGAAACTCTTT
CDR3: CATWDWYYKKLF

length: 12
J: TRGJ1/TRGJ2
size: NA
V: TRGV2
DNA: TGTGCCACCTGGGACGGGACGTTTAAGAAACTCTTT
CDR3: CATWDGTFKKLF

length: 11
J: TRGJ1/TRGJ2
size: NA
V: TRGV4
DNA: TGTGCCACTTCGAATTATTATAAGAAACTCTTT
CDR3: CATSNYYKKLF

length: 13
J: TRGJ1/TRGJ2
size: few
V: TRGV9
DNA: TGTGCCTTGTGGGTCTGCACCTATTATAAGAAACTCTTT
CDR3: CALWVCTYYKKLF

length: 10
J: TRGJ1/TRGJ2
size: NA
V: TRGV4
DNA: TGTGCCACCTTACAGAATCAGAAACTCTTT
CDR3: CATLQNQKLF

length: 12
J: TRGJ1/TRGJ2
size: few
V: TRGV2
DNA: TGTGCCACCTGGGACGGGCCTTATAAGAAACTCTTT
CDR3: CATWDGPYKKLF

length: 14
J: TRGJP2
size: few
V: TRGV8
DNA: TGTGCCACCTGGGCATATAGTAGTGATTGGATCAAGACGTTT
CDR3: CATWAYSSDWIKTF

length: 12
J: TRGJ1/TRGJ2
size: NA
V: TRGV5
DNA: TGTGCCACCTGGGACGAGGATTATAAGAAACTCTTT
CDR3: CATWDEDYKKLF

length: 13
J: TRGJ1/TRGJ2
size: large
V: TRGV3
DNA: TGTGCCACCTGGGACACGAATTATTATAAGAAACTCTTT
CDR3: CATWDTNYYKKLF

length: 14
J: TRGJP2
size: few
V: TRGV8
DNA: TGTGCCACCTGGGACTATAGTAGTGATTGGATCAAGACGTTT
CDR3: CATWDYSSDWIKTF

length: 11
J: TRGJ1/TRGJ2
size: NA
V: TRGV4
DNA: TGTGCCACCTGGGATGGGCATAAGAAACTCTTT
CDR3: CATWDGHKKLF

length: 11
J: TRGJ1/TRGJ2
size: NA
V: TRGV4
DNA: TGTGCCACCTGGTATTATTATAAGAAACTCTTT
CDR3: CATWYYYKKLF

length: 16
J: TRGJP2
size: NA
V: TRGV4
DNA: TGTGCCACCTGGGATGGACTAAATAGTAGTGATTGGATCAAGACGTTT
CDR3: CATWDGLNSSDWIKTF

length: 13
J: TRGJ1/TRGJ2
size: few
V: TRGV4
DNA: TGTGCCACCTGGGATGGTCCCTATTATAAGAAACTCTTT
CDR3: CATWDGPYYKKLF

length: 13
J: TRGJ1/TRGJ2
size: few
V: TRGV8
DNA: TGTGCCACCTGGGAGCCGAATTATTATAAGAAACTCTTT
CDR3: CATWEPNYYKKLF

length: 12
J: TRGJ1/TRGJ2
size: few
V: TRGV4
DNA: TGTGCCACCTGGGCAGGGGATCATAAGAAACTCTTT
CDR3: CATWAGDHKKLF

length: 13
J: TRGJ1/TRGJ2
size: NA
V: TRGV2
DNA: TGTGCCACCTGGGACGGGCGATATTATAAGAAACTCTTT
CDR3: CATWDGRYYKKLF